One and the same sample provided the 4 T cell receptor beta chains below, sequenced in a study of cytomegalovirus exposure and HLA in healthy donors. The PCR contained 60 Vbeta and 13 Jbeta primers. The protocol was immunoSEQ multiplex PCR, while the TCRdb copy is restricted to in-frame clones and leaves out a portion. The repertoire holds approximately 210,000 clones, with around 79% as singletons. Sequenced sample: PBMCs. These receptors were collected from a woman aged 45-59 years in good health and CMV-seronegative.

The chain employs TRBV7-3 and TRBJ1-1, with D unresolved. The CDR3 loop spans 16 amino acids. Trimming removed 6 bases at V and 1 base at J, with 18 bases between. From germline, CDR1 is SGHTA and CDR2 FQGTGA. The CDR3 spells CASRPNVLAKNTEAFF. CDR3 coding DNA: TGTGCCAGCAGACCAAATGTACTTGCTAAGAACACTGAAGCTTTCTTT.

The genes are TRBV28 and TRBJ1-2; D perhaps matches TRBD1 (5 bases). Looked up from germline, CDR1 is MDHEN and CDR2 is SYDVKM. V shed 2 bases and J shed 2 bases, with 9 bases lying between them. This CDR3 spans 14 amino acids. The CDR3 DNA reads TGTGCCAGCAGTTTAAAAGACAGAAACTATGGCTACACCTTC. Amino acids: CASSLKDRNYGYTF.

The chain recombines TRBV27 with TRBJ1-1; D is undetermined. V was pared by 3 bases and J by 3 bases, with 8 bases between. The CDR3 contains 13 residues. Germline V gene data show CDR1 as MNHEY and CDR2 as SMNVEV (reference sequence). CDR3 sequence: CASSLLRDTEAFF. The CDR3 DNA reads TGTGCCAGCAGTTTGCTCCGGGACACTGAAGCTTTCTTT.

In its sample, this clone was seen once. This chain joins TRBV19 and TRBJ2-7; 10 bases align to TRBD2. Trimming at V came to 6 bases and at J to 4 bases, leaving 9 bases not matched to a gene. Germline CDR1 reads LNHDA; CDR2 reads SQIVND (reference sequence). The CDR3 totals 15 residues. The CDR3 here is CASSPLAGVYYEQYF. The CDR3 coding sequence is TGTGCCAGTAGCCCTCTAGCGGGGGTCTATTACGAGCAGTACTTC.